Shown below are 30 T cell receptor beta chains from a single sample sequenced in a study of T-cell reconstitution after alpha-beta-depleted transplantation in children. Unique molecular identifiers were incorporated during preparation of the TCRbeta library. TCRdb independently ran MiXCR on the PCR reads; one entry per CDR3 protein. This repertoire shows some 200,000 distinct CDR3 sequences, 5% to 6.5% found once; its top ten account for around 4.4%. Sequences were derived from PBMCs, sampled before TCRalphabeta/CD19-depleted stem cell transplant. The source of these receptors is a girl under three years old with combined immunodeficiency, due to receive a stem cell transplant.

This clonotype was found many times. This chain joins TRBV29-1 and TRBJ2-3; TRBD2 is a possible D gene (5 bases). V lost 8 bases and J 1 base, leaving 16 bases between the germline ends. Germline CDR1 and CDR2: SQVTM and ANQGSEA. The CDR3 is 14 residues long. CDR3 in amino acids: CSFCGDGGTDTQYF. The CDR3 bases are TGCAGCTTTTGCGGTGACGGGGGCACAGATACGCAGTATTTT.

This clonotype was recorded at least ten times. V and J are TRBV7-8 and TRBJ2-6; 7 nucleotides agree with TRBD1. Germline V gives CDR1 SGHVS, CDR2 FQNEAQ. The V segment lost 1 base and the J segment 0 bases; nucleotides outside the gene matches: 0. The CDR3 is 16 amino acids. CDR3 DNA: TGTGCCAGCAGCTTAGGACAGGGCTCTGGGGCCAACGTCCTGACTTTC. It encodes CASSLGQGSGANVLTF.

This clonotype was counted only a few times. Here the CDR3 DNA reads TGTGCCAGCAGCCGTACTCCCGGGACAGGAGACAATAGCAATCAGCCCCAGCATTTT. This codes for CASSRTPGTGDNSNQPQHF. The chain combines TRBV28 with TRBJ1-5; 8 bases align to TRBD1. This CDR3 has 19 residues. Germline assignment: CDR1 MDHEN and CDR2 SYDVKM. The trim removed 6 bases at V and 0 bases at J, leaving 16 bases unmatched.

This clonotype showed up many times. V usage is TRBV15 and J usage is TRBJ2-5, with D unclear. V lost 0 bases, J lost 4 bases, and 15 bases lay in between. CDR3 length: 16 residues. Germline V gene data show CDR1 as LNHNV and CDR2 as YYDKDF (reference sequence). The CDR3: CATSRDTSVTGETQYF. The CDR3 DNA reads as TGTGCCACCAGCAGAGATACCTCGGTTACTGGAGAGACCCAGTACTTC.

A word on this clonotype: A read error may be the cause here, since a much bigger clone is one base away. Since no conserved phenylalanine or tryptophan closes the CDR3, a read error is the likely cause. CDR3 DNA: TGTGCCAGCATCCAGGGCGGGGGACAATACAATGAGCAGTTCTGC. Amino acids: CASIQGGGQYNEQFC. V gene TRBV12-3 or TRBV12-4 combines with J gene TRBJ2-1; possibly TRBD2 for D (7 bases). V lost 7 bases and J 4 bases, leaving 17 bases between the germline ends. The CDR3 loop spans 15 amino acids.

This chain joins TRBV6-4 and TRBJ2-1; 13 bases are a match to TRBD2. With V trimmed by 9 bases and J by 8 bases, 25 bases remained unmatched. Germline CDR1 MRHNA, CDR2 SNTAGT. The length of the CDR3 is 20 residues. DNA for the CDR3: TGTGCCAGTCTTGACTGGGCCAACTCGGGACTAGCGGGGCTTTCTTATGAGCAGTTCTTC. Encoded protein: CASLDWANSGLAGLSYEQFF.

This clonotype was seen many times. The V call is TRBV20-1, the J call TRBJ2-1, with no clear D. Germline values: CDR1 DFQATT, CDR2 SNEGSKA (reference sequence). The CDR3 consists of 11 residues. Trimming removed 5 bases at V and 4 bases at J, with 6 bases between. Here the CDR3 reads CSAGVYNEQFF. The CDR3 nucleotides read TGCAGTGCTGGGGTGTACAATGAGCAGTTCTTC.

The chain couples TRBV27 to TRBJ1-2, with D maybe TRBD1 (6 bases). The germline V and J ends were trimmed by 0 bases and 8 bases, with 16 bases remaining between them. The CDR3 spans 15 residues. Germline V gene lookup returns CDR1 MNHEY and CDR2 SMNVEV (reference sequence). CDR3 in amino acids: CASSLSSGGALGYTF. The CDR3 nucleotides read TGTGCCAGCAGTTTATCTTCTGGGGGGGCGCTAGGCTACACCTTC.

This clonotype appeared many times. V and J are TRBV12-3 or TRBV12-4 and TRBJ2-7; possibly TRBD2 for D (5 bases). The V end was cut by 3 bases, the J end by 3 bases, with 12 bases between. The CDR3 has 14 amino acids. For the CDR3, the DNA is TGTGCCAGCAGTTTTGAAGGAGGAGGCTACGAGCAGTACTTC. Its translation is CASSFEGGGYEQYF.

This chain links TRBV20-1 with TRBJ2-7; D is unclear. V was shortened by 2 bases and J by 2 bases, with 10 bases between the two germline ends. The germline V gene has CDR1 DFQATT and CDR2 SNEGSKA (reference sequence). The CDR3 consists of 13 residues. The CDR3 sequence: CSARWQWPYEQYF. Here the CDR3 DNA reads TGCAGTGCTAGATGGCAGTGGCCCTACGAGCAGTACTTC.

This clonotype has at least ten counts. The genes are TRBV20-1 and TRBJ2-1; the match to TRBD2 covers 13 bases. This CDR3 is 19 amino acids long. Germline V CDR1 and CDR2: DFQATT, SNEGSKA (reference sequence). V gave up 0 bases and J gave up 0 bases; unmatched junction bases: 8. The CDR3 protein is CSARDLGTSGTVSYNEQFF. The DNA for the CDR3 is TGCAGTGCTAGAGATCTAGGGACTAGCGGGACAGTCTCCTACAATGAGCAGTTCTTC.

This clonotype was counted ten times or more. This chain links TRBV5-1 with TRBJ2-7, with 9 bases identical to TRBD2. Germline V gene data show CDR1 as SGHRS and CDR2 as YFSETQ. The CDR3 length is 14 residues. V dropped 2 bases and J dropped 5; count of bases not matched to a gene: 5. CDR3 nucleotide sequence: TGCGCCAGCAGCTTAGCTAGCGGGATAGACGAGCAGTACTTC. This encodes CASSLASGIDEQYF.

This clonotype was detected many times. The DNA of the CDR3 is TGTGCCAGCGGGTCTAGCGGGGGCCCAATCAACACCGGGGAGCTGTTTTTT. Its translation is CASGSSGGPINTGELFF. The gene calls are TRBV7-9 and TRBJ2-2; 10 bases line up with TRBD2. Trimming removed 8 bases from V and 2 bases from J; junction bases left unmatched: 11. The germline CDR1 and CDR2 sequences are SEHNR and FQNEAQ (reference sequence). The CDR3 runs to 17 residues.

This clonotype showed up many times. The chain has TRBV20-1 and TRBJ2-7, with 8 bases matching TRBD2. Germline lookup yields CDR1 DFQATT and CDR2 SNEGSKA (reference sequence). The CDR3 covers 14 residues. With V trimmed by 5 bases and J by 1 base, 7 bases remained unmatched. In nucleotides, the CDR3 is TGCAGTGCTCCTAAGACTAGCGATTCCTACGAGCAGTACTTC. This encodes CSAPKTSDSYEQYF.

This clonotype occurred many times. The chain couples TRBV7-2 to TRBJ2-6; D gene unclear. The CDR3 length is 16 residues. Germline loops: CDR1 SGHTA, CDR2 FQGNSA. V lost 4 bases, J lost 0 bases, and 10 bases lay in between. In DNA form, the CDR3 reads TGTGCCAGCAGCTCCTCAGGAAACTCTGGGGCCAACGTCCTGACTTTC. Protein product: CASSSSGNSGANVLTF.

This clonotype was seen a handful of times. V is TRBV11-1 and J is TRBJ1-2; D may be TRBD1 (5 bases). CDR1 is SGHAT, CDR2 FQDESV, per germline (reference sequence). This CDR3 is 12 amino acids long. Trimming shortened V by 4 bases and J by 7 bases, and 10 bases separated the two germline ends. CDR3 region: CASSWAGSGYTF. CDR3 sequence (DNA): TGTGCCAGCAGCTGGGCAGGGAGTGGCTACACCTTC.

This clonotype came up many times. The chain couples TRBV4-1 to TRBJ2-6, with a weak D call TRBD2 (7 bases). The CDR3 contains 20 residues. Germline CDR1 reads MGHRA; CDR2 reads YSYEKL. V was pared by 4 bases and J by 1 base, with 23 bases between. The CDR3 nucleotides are TGCGCCAGCAGCCCAAGATATCGGGGGGCCCTCATTTCTGGGGCCAACGTCCTGACTTTC. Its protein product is CASSPRYRGALISGANVLTF.

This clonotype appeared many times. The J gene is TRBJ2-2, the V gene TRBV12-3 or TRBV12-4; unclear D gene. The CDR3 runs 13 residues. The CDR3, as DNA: TGTGCACTCAAAAGGGAAAACACCGGGGAGCTGTTTTTT. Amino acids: CALKRENTGELFF.

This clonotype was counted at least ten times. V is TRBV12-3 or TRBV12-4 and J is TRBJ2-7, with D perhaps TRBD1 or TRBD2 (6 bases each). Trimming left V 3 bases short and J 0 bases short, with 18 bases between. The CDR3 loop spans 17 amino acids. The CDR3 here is CASSFDRGAGSSYEQYF. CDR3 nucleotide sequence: TGTGCCAGCAGTTTCGATAGGGGGGCAGGGAGCTCCTACGAGCAGTACTTC.

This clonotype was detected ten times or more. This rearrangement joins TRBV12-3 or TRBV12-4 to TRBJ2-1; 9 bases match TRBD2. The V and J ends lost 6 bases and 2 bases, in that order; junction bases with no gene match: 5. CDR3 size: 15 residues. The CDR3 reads CASSIAGVPYNEQFF. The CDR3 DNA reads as TGTGCCAGCAGCATAGCGGGAGTCCCCTACAATGAGCAGTTCTTC.

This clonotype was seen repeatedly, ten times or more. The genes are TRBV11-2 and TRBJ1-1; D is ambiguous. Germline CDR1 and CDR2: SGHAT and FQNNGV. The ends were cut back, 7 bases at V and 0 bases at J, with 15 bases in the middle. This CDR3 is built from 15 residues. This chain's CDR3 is CASIPGGVLNTEAFF. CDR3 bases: TGTGCCAGCATCCCCGGAGGCGTCTTGAACACTGAAGCTTTCTTT.

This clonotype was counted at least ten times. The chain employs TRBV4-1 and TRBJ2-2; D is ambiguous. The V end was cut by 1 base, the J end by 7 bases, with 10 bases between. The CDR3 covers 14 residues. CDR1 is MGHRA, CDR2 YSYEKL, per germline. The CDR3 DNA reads TGCGCCAGCAGCCAAGGCAGAGAGATCGGGGAGCTGTTTTTT. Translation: CASSQGREIGELFF.

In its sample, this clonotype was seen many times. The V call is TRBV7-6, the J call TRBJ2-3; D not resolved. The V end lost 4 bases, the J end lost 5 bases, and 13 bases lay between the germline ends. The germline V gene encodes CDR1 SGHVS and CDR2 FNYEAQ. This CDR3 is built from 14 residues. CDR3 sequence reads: CASSSAPVEDTQYF. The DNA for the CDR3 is TGTGCCAGCAGCTCTGCCCCCGTGGAAGATACGCAGTATTTT.

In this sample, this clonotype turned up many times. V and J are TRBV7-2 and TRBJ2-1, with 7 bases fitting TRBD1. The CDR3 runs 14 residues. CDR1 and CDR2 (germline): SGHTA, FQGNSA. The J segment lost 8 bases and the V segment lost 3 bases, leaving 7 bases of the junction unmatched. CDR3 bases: TGTGCCAGCAGCTTCTTCGGGACAGAGGATGAGCAGTTCTTC. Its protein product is CASSFFGTEDEQFF.

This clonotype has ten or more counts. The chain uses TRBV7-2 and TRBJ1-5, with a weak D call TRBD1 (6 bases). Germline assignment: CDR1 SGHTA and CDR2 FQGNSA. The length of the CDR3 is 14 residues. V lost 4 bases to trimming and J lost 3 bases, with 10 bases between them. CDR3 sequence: CASSSTGSNQPQHF. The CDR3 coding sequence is TGTGCCAGCAGCTCAACAGGGTCCAATCAGCCCCAGCATTTT.

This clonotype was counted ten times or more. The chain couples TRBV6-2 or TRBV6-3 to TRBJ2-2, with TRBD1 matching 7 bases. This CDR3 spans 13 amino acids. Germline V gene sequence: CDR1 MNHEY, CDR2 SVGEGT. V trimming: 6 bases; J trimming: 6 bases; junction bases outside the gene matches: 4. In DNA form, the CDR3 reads TGTGCCAGCAGCCCTCAGGGGGCCGGGGAGCTGTTTTTT. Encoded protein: CASSPQGAGELFF.

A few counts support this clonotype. The CDR3 DNA follows: TGTGCCAGCAGCTTAGCGGGCCCCTGGGGTGAGCAGTTCTTC. It codes for CASSLAGPWGEQFF. V gene TRBV7-3 combines with J gene TRBJ2-1; weak D call: TRBD2 (5 bases). V lost 2 bases and J lost 9, with 14 bases in between. The germline CDR1 and CDR2 sequences are SGHTA and FQGTGA. CDR3 length: 14 amino acids.

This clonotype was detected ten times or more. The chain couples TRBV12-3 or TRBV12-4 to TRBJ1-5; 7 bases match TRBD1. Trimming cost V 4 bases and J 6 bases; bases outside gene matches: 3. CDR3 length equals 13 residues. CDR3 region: CASSSGGGQPQHF. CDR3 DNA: TGTGCCAGCAGTTCAGGGGGGGGTCAGCCCCAGCATTTT.

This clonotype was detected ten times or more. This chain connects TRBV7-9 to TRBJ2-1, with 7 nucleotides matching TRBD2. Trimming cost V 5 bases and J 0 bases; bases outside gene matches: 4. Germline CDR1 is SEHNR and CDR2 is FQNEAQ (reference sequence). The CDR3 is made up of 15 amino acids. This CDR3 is CASSGSSGSYNEQFF. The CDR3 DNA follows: TGTGCCAGCAGCGGCTCTAGCGGCTCCTACAATGAGCAGTTCTTC.

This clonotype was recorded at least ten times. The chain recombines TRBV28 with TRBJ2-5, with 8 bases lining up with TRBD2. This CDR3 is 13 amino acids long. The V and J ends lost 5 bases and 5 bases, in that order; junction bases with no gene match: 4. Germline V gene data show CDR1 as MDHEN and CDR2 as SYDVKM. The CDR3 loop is CASSIGGVETQYF. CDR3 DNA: TGTGCCAGCAGTATCGGGGGGGTTGAGACCCAGTACTTC. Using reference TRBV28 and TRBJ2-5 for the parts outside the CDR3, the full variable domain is DVKVTQSSRYLVKRTGEKVFLECVQDMDHENMFWYRQDPGLGLRLIYFSYDVKMKEKGDIPEGYSVSREKKERFSLILESASTNQTSMYLCASSIGGVETQYFGPGTRLLVL.